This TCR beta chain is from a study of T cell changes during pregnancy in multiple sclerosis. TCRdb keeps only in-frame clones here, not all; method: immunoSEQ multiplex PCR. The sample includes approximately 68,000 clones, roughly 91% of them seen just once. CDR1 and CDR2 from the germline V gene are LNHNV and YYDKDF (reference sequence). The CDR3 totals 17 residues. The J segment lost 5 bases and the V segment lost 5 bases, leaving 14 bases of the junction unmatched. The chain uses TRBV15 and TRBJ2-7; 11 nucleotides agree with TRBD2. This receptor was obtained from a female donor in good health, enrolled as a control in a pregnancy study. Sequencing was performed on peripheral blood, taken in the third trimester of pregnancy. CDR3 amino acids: CATSRGGSGRASHEQYF. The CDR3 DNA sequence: TGTGCCACCAGCCGGGGTGGTAGCGGGAGGGCCTCTCACGAGCAGTACTTC.